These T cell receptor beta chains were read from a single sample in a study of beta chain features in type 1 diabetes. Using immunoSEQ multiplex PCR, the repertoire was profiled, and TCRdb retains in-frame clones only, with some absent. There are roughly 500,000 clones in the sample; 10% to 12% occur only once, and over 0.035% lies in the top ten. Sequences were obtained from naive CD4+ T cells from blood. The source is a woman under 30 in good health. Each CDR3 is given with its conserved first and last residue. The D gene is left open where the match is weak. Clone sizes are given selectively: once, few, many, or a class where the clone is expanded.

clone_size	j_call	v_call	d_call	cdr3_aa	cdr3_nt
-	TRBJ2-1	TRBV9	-	CASGIAGSYNEQFF	TGTGCCAGCGGGATTGCAGGCTCCTACAATGAGCAGTTCTTC
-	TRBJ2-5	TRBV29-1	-	CSFQGGEETQYF	TGCAGCTTCCAGGGTGGGGAGGAGACCCAGTACTTC
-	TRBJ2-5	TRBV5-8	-	CASSTRQAWTQYF	TGTGCCAGCAGCACACGACAAGCTTGGACCCAGTACTTC
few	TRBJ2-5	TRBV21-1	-	CASSKLTGGATQYF	TGTGCCAGCAGCAAACTAACAGGGGGCGCTACTCAGTACTTC
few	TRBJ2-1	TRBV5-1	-	CASSLYVTGVRNEQFF	TGCGCCAGCAGCTTGTACGTTACAGGAGTGAGGAATGAGCAGTTCTTC
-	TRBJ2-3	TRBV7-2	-	CASSPSRGTQYF	TGTGCCAGCAGCCCCTCGCGTGGTACGCAGTATTTT
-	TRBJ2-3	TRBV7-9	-	CASSPWGVSTDTQYF	TGTGCCAGCAGCCCCTGGGGGGTCAGCACAGATACGCAGTATTTT
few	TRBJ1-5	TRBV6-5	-	CASTKDPGQPQHF	TGTGCCAGCACGAAGGACCCGGGTCAGCCCCAGCATTTT
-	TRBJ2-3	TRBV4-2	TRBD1	CASSQVSGTGGTDTQYF	TGTGCCAGCAGCCAAGTCTCCGGGACAGGGGGCACAGATACGCAGTATTTT
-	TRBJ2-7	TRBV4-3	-	CASSPRVTYEQYF	TGCGCCAGCAGCCCCCGGGTCACCTACGAGCAGTACTTC
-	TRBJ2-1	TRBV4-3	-	CASSQFRNNEQFF	TGCGCCAGCAGCCAATTCCGTAACAATGAGCAGTTCTTC
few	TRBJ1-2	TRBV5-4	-	CASGDRNYGYTF	TGTGCCAGCGGTGACAGAAACTATGGCTACACCTTC
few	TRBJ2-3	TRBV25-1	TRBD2	CASSSYSGTSTDTQYF	TGTGCCAGCAGTAGCTATAGCGGGACTAGCACAGATACGCAGTATTTT
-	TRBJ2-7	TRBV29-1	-	CSVEGASVGAYEQYF	TGCAGCGTTGAGGGGGCAAGTGTTGGGGCCTACGAGCAGTACTTC
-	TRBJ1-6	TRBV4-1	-	CASSLTGRTNSPLHF	TGCGCCAGCAGCCTAACGGGACGGACCAATTCACCCCTCCACTTT
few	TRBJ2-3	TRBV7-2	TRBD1	CASSLRGTGQGLTDTQYF	TGTGCCAGCAGCCTAAGGGGTACGGGACAGGGGCTCACAGATACGCAGTATTTT
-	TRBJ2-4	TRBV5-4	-	CASRRVGTKNIQYF	TGTGCCAGCAGGAGAGTGGGGACCAAAAACATTCAGTACTTC
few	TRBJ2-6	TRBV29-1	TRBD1	CSVFGQGSFGANVLTF	TGCAGCGTTTTCGGACAGGGGTCCTTTGGGGCCAACGTCCTGACTTTC
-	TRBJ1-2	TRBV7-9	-	CASSWTGAGYTF	TGTGCCAGCAGCTGGACCGGGGCCGGCTACACCTTC
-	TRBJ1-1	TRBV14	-	CASSQAIPDTEAFF	TGTGCCAGCAGCCAAGCCATCCCGGACACTGAAGCTTTCTTT
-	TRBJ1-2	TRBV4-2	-	CASSRDSPYGYTF	TGTGCCAGCAGTCGGGACTCTCCCTATGGCTACACCTTC
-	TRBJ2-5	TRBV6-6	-	CASSYHRAETQYF	TGTGCCAGCAGTTACCACAGGGCCGAGACCCAGTACTTC
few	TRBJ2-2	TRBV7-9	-	CASSLKGRETGELFF	TGTGCCAGCAGCTTAAAGGGACGTGAAACCGGGGAGCTGTTTTTT
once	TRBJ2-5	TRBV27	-	CASSFYQETQYF	TGTGCCAGCAGTTTTTACCAAGAGACCCAGTACTTC
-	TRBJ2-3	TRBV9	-	CASSVALHTDTQYF	TGTGCCAGCAGCGTTGCACTACACACAGATACGCAGTATTTT
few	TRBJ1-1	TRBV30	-	CAWSDSRRGNTEAFF	TGTGCCTGGAGCGACAGCCGTCGCGGGAACACTGAAGCTTTCTTT
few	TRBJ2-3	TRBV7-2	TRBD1	CASSSTGGTSTDTQYF	TGTGCCAGCAGCTCAACAGGGGGGACTAGCACAGATACGCAGTATTTT
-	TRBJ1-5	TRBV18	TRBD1	CASSPLGTGMGTGNQPQHF	TGTGCCAGCTCACCACTGGGGACAGGGATGGGAACAGGCAATCAGCCCCAGCATTTT
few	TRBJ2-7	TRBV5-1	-	CSSSSPQGYEQYF	TGCTCCAGCAGCTCGCCGCAGGGCTACGAGCAGTACTTC
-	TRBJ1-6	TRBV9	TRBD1	CASSAGQGNERSPLHF	TGTGCCAGCAGTGCGGGACAGGGAAACGAGCGTTCACCCCTCCACTTT
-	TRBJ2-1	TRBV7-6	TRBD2	CASSRLALNEQFF	TGTGCCAGCAGCCGACTAGCCCTAAATGAGCAGTTCTTC
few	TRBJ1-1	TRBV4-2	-	CASSQGGGRGTEAFF	TGTGCCAGCAGCCAAGGCGGGGGGCGAGGCACTGAAGCTTTCTTT